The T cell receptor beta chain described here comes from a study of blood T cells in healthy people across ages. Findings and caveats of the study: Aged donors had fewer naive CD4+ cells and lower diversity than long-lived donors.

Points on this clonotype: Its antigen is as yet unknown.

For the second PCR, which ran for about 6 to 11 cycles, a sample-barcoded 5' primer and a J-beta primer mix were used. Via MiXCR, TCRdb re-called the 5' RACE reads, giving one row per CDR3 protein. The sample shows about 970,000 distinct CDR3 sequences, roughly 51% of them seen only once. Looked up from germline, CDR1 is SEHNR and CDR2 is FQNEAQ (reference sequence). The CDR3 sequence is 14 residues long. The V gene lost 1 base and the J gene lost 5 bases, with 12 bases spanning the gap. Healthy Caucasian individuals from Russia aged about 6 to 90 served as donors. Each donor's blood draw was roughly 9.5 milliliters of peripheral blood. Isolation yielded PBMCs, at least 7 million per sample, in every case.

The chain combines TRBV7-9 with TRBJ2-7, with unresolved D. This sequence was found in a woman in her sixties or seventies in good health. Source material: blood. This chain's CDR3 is CASSLENSRDEQYF. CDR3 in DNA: TGTGCCAGCAGCTTAGAAAACTCTCGGGACGAGCAGTACTTC.